This paragraph reports one T cell receptor (beta chain). Antigen specificity is unknown. Germline values: CDR1 MNHEY, CDR2 SMNVEV (reference sequence). V was cut by 6 bases and J by 13 bases, with 22 bases left in between. This CDR3 contains 13 residues. The table came from immunoSEQ multiplex PCR; TCRdb's copy has only in-frame clones and leaves some out. Of roughly 25,000 clones detected, roughly two thirds appear once; the ten largest clones hold about 5.3%. The sample is drawn from a study of vaccination effects on CD4 cells after COVID-19. Using viral peptide pools, the ViraFEST assay grew out antigen-specific CD4+ T cells prior to sequencing. Between days 10 and 11 of culture, CD4+ T cells were separated out. All vaccine recipients tested negative for nucleocapsid antibodies and had never contracted SARS-CoV-2 infection.

This specimen consisted of CD4+ T cells from PBMCs cultured with SARS-CoV-2 spike peptides, obtained before COVID-19 vaccination. This chain connects TRBV27 to TRBJ2-7; D unresolved. This clonotype was obtained from a human donor who received a COVID-19 vaccine. As DNA, the CDR3 is TGTGCCAGCAGCTCCGGAGTCCTTGAAGGGATATACTTC. Translating it yields CASSSGVLEGIYF.